This T cell receptor beta chain was profiled in a study of T cells expressing NK-cell markers. TCRdb reprocessed the 5' RACE reads; each CDR3 protein has one entry and no DNA is given. The table lists about 170,000 distinct CDR3 sequences, with 20% to 25% in the top ten. Germline CDR1 SEHNR, CDR2 FQNEAQ (reference sequence). The CDR3 extends over 16 amino acids. This clonotype originated in a man aged 18-69 years in good health. The chain employs TRBV7-9 and TRBJ2-3; TCRdb names TRBD2, which stays unverified in the absence of DNA. Specimen: blood T cells: a sorted CD56 or NKG2C T cell subset, CD4+ or CD8+ T cells, or bulk PBMC T cells (not recorded which). CDR3 sequence reads: CASSYTGLAGGDTQYF.